This T cell receptor beta chain stems from a study of neurological immune-mediated disorders (dated by TCRdb to between 2018 and 2020). Background on the whole study: Of the approximately 34 multiple sclerosis patients, about 31 had relapsing-remitting MS and 3 had secondary progressive MS. Peripheral blood TCR-beta repertoires from patients with HTLV-I-associated myelopathy (HAM/TSP), patients with multiple sclerosis, and healthy controls were compared in the study using UMI-based sequencing. The cohort included 60 to 70 subjects: about 15 with HAM/TSP, approximately 35 with multiple sclerosis, and around 20 healthy controls. The approximately 100 TCR-beta libraries included longitudinal samples, technical triplicates and paired sorted CD4+ and CD8+ T-cell subsets alongside PBMC samples.

Overall results and qualifications from the work: In phylogenetic analysis, the repertoires of 18 of 34 MS patients grouped into a cluster of related CDR3 sequences, which suggests a possible signature at the repertoire level. TCR clonal expansion was highest in HAM/TSP patients and lowest in MS patients, with MS patients falling below even healthy controls. Across subjects, expanded clones never shared an identical CDR3 amino acid sequence, which suggests that the TCR-beta repertoires in every group were private. No association of the MS cluster with clinical or MRI features was observed, and the need for larger cohorts was stated by the authors.

cDNA synthesis used template-switch 5'RACE with a primer carrying a 10-nucleotide random unique molecular identifier tagging each TCR transcript. Over 170 million TCR-beta sequences, covering 15-18 subjects, were produced in each sequencing run. The RNeasy kit was used to extract total RNA. Using the KAPA Real-time Library Amplification kit, TCR-beta VDJ regions were amplified with primers for the TCR constant region and the 5'RACE anchor. Sample indexes and Illumina adaptors were added in a first PCR, after which library yield was increased in a second PCR. After Ampure bead purification, the TCR product of roughly 650 bp was size-selected on a 2% E-gel SizeSelection system. Before pooling, libraries had their quality checked on a Bioanalyzer, their concentration measured with Qubit, and their quantity determined with the Kapa Library Quantification kit. Libraries were sequenced paired-end 2 x 150 bp on an Illumina HiSeq 2500. To increase sequence diversity, about 25-31% phiX was spiked into each library pool. The paper's processing steps were these. The UMI-based MiGEC pipeline processed quality-filtered reads and removed over 75% of raw TCR sequences during error correction. VDJ genes were aligned to IMGT germline references, and each clonotype was defined by a unique CDR3 amino acid sequence together with V-J genes. Clonal expansion, Shannon diversity, and CDR3 relatedness (CalcPairwiseDistances, ClusterSamples) were evaluated with VDJtools, and phylogenetic trees were built with CLCbio workbench. Using coefficient-of-variation modelling across technical triplicates, the study counted a clone as expanded if it had at least 8 unique UMIs. TCRdb passed the public sequencing reads through fastp at Q25 and MiXCR, retaining productive beta sequences. Rows merge per CDR3 protein into single entries with the most common DNA and genes. These V and J calls originate from TCRdb's pipeline instead of the authors' own analysis. The sample contains some 86,000 distinct CDR3 sequences, approximately 2.4% of them found a single time. Clones ranked in the top ten supply 0.9% to 1.4% of the sample.

For the unsorted PBMC libraries, 2 million PBMCs were stored in RNAlater at -80 degrees C until RNA extraction and were used to generate the libraries. The multiple sclerosis patients were enrolled in a US clinical protocol that used magnetic resonance imaging to evaluate disease progression. Peripheral blood was subjected to Ficoll-Hypaque density gradient centrifugation to isolate PBMCs, which were then cryopreserved in liquid nitrogen. This clonotype was recorded many times. Its cognate antigen has yet to be identified. Per-nucleotide qualities are absent, and no much larger clonotype sits a single base away. V sheds 6 bases and J sheds 4 bases, leaving 19 bases between their ends. In the germline V gene, CDR1 corresponds to MGHRA and CDR2 to YSYEKL. The CDR3 covers 15 residues, taking in both the cysteine and the phenylalanine. Kept here is only the CDR3 DNA, which spans 45 bases and is read in frame from base 1.

The receptor comes from a woman in her 30s with multiple sclerosis. The chain couples TRBV4-1 to TRBJ2-7; tentative D gene TRBD2, with 6 bases matching. Material for sequencing was PBMCs. CDR3 protein: CASRLTGDGMYEQYF. The DNA is as follows: TGCGCCAGCAGGTTGACGGGGGACGGAATGTACGAGCAGTACTTC.